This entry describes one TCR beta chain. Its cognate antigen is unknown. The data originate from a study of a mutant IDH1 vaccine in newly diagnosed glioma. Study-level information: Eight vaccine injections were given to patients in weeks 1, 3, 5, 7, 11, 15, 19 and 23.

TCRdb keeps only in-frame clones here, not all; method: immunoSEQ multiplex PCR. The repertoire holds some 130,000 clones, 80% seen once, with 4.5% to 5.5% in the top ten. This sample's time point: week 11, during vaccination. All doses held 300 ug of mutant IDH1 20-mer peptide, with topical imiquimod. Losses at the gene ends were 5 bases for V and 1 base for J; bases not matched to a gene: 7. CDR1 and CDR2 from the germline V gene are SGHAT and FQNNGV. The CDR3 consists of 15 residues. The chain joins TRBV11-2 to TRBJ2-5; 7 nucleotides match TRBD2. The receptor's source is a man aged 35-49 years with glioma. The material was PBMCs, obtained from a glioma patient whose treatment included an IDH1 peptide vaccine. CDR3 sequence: CASSPTGLIQETQYF. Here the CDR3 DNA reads TGTGCCAGCAGCCCCACGGGACTAATCCAAGAGACCCAGTACTTC.